This T cell receptor beta chain emerged from a study of early T cells in non-severe SARS-CoV-2 infection. Study observations and caveats: The matching step, a VDJdb search, favored anti-spike CD8 responses and missed private and CD4 specificities.

This clonotype was found a few times. Its target is not known. V shed 3 bases and J 0 bases; nucleotides not matched to a gene: 3. CDR3 size: 16 residues. CDR1 and CDR2 (germline): MGHRA, YSYEKL. TCRdb redid the calling of the 5' RACE reads with MiXCR, one entry per CDR3 protein. The table includes about 60,000 distinct CDR3 sequences, roughly a tenth detected once. This chain connects TRBV4-1 to TRBJ2-1; the match to TRBD1 covers 9 bases. This TCR came from an adult who was a healthcare worker with PCR-confirmed SARS-CoV-2 infection or an uninfected control (not recorded which). Material for sequencing was whole blood. CDR3 nucleotide sequence: TGCGCCAGCAGCCAGGTGACAGGGGGCTCCTACAATGAGCAGTTCTTC. It specifies CASSQVTGGSYNEQFF.